This T cell receptor beta chain was profiled in a study of blood T cell repertoires in COVID-19. Study overall: Collection of acute and convalescent COVID-19 samples took place in the United States, Italy and Spain.

Under the authors' procedure: The authors estimated nucleated cell counts from reference gene primer amplification. Sequenced by immunoSEQ multiplex PCR; TCRdb stores in-frame clones only, minus some. That table supplies the V and J calls and clone size; D and trimming were determined from the DNA. The sample consists of around 130,000 clones, roughly 83% of them appearing once. V lost 2 bases and J 8 bases, leaving 14 bases between the germline ends. Per the germline V gene, CDR1 is SGHRS and CDR2 is YFSETQ. The CDR3 has 15 amino acids. This chain joins TRBV5-1 and TRBJ1-6; D possibly corresponds to TRBD1 (6 bases). The receptor was derived from a woman in her twenties or thirties who had recovered from COVID-19. Material: peripheral blood. The CDR3 loop reads CASSFSTGPDSPLHF. The CDR3 region has the DNA TGCGCCAGCAGCTTTTCGACAGGACCGGATTCACCCCTCCACTTT.